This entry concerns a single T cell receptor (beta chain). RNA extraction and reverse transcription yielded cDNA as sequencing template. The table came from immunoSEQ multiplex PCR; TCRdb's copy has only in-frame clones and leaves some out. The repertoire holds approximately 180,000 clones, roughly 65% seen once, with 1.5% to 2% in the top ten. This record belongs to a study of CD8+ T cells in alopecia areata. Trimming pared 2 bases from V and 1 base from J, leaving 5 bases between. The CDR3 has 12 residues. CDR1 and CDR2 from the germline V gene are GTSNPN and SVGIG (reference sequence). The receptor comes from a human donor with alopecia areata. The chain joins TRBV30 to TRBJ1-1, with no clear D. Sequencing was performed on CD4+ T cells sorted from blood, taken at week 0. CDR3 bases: TGTGCCTGGAGTAAGACGAACACTGAAGCTTTCTTT. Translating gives CAWSKTNTEAFF.